Below are 18 T cell receptor beta chains sequenced from a single sample in a study of Ad26.COV2.S vaccination and SARS-CoV-2 variants. The data were produced by immunoSEQ multiplex PCR, yet TCRdb's version contains in-frame clones alone and is incomplete. This sample has around 350,000 clones, with about 91% found just once. The sample consisted of peripheral blood, taken after recovery from COVID-19. These receptors came from a human donor who had recovered from COVID-19.

The rearrangement joins TRBV29-1 to TRBJ2-1, with a weak D call TRBD1 (6 bases). V was pared by 4 bases and J by 5 bases, with 15 bases between. The CDR3 has 14 amino acids. In germline, CDR1 is SQVTM, CDR2 ANQGSEA. The CDR3 region is CSVGPRDINNEQFF. In DNA form, the CDR3 reads TGCAGCGTTGGACCTCGGGACATAAACAATGAGCAGTTCTTC.

The chain carries TRBV6-4 and TRBJ1-1; no reliable D call. Germline values: CDR1 MRHNA, CDR2 SNTAGT. CDR3 length equals 13 residues. V lost 2 bases to trimming and J lost 5 bases, with 9 bases between them. CDR3 coding DNA: TGTGCCAGCAGTGACGAGAGTGGGACTGAAGCTTTCTTT. Its protein product is CASSDESGTEAFF.

The count of this clone is one. The chain carries TRBV2 and TRBJ2-3; D perhaps matches TRBD1 (6 bases). This CDR3 spans 12 amino acids. Trimming removed 7 bases at V and 8 bases at J, with 13 bases between. CDR1 and CDR2 (germline): SNHLY, FYNNEI. The CDR3 DNA is TGTGCCAGCACCGGGGACAAGGGTACGCAGTATTTT. As protein: CASTGDKGTQYF.

This chain uses TRBV5-6 with TRBJ2-4; TRBD1 matches 8 bases. J was trimmed by 0 bases and V by 3 bases; bases with no gene match: 14. Germline loops: CDR1 SGHDT, CDR2 YYEEEE. The CDR3 runs to 19 residues. The DNA of the CDR3 is TGTGCCAGCAGCTCCCTGGGGGACAGGATCGTCCGAGCCAAAAACATTCAGTACTTC. Amino acids: CASSSLGDRIVRAKNIQYF.

The V and J genes are TRBV9 and TRBJ2-7, with 7 bases that match TRBD1. The germline V gene encodes CDR1 SGDLS and CDR2 YYNGEE. This CDR3 region has 15 residues. The trim removed 0 bases at V and 4 bases at J, leaving 7 bases unmatched. CDR3 nucleotide sequence: TGTGCCAGCAGCGTAGTGGCAGGGGGTGGGTACGAGCAGTACTTC. Its translation: CASSVVAGGGYEQYF.

The chain has TRBV4-1 and TRBJ2-1; D might be TRBD1 or TRBD2, each matching 5 bases. V shed 4 bases and J shed 0 bases, with 13 bases lying between them. The CDR3 length is 16 residues. Germline loops: CDR1 MGHRA, CDR2 YSYEKL. The CDR3 protein is CASSPSRGPSYNEQFF. CDR3 nucleotide sequence: TGCGCCAGCAGCCCTTCGAGGGGACCCTCCTACAATGAGCAGTTCTTC.

V and J are TRBV13 and TRBJ1-4; D not certain. V was pared by 5 bases and J by 5 bases, with 15 bases between. The CDR3 spans 15 residues. CDR1 and CDR2 (germline): PRHDT, FYEKMQ (reference sequence). In DNA form, the CDR3 reads TGTGCCAGCAGCATTTCCCATAGGGTCAATGAAAAACTGTTTTTT. Protein: CASSISHRVNEKLFF.

Details on this clone: Other DNA sequences in this specimen translate into the identical CDR3. The chain links TRBV6-5 to TRBJ1-2, with D hard to call. Germline loops: CDR1 MNHEY, CDR2 SVGAGI. This CDR3 spans 13 amino acids. V was trimmed by 0 bases and J by 4 bases, leaving 6 bases between them. The CDR3 DNA is TGTGCCAGCAGTTACTCGGGAAGCTATGGCTACACCTTC. This sequence encodes CASSYSGSYGYTF.

The chain is built from TRBV12-3 or TRBV12-4 and TRBJ1-5; 7 bases are shared with TRBD1. The CDR3 is 13 residues long. Trimming at V came to 6 bases and at J to 4 bases, leaving 3 bases not matched to a gene. CDR3 loop: CASSPTGNQPQHF. CDR3 DNA: TGTGCCAGCAGCCCGACAGGGAATCAGCCCCAGCATTTT.

The chain has TRBV19 and TRBJ2-7; D gene uncertain. Germline values: CDR1 LNHDA, CDR2 SQIVND (reference sequence). This CDR3 region has 10 residues. Trimming took 9 bases from V and 7 from J, leaving 10 bases between them. The CDR3 DNA reads as TGTGCCAGATGGGAAATAGAGCAGTACTTC. It yields the protein CARWEIEQYF.

J is TRBJ1-5 and V is TRBV18; TRBD1 is a possible D gene (5 bases). CDR3 length: 13 amino acids. Between the trimmed V and J ends, which lost 6 bases and 7 bases, there was a span of 13 bases. Germline CDR1 KGHSH, CDR2 LQKENI. CDR3 DNA: TGTGCCAGCTCGGGGGGTTCGTCACAGCCCCAGCATTTT. Its protein product is CASSGGSSQPQHF.

The chain is built from TRBV5-1 and TRBJ2-7, with D uncertain. CDR1 SGHRS and CDR2 YFSETQ come from the germline V gene. The V end was cut by 4 bases, the J end by 7 bases, with 6 bases between. The CDR3 spans 10 residues. The CDR3 DNA is TGCGCCAGCAGCCCTCCTGAGCAGTACTTC. Its translation: CASSPPEQYF.

The CDR3 here is CASRKIGETEAFF. CDR3 nucleotides: TGTGCCAGCAGAAAAATTGGGGAGACTGAAGCTTTCTTT. This rearrangement joins TRBV11-2 to TRBJ1-1; D is unresolved. V lost 6 bases and J 5 bases, leaving 13 bases between the germline ends. The CDR3 extends over 13 amino acids. Germline CDR1 is SGHAT and CDR2 is FQNNGV.

The gene calls are TRBV12-5 and TRBJ1-2; 11 nucleotides align to TRBD1. Trimming cost V 1 base and J 7 bases; bases outside gene matches: 8. Germline CDR1 reads LGHNT; CDR2 reads FRNRAP. This CDR3 is built from 16 residues. This CDR3 is CASGLGTGGVLGGYTF. The DNA for the CDR3 is TGTGCTAGTGGTTTGGGGACAGGGGGCGTTTTAGGTGGCTACACCTTC.

This clone showed up just a few times. The V call is TRBV5-4, the J call TRBJ1-2; no definite D call. In germline, CDR1 is SGHNT, CDR2 YYREEE (reference sequence). V lost 1 base and J 3 bases, leaving 10 bases between the germline ends. This CDR3 has 14 amino acids. This CDR3 is CASSLYGSDYGYTF. The CDR3 DNA reads as TGTGCCAGCAGCTTGTACGGGAGCGACTATGGCTACACCTTC.

The chain carries TRBV5-6 and TRBJ2-7; D assignment may be TRBD1 or TRBD2 (5 bases each). Germline CDR1 is SGHDT and CDR2 is YYEEEE. V dropped 1 base and J dropped 7 bases, with 12 bases sitting between them. The CDR3 sequence is 13 residues long. The CDR3 sequence is CASSLWGGGEQYF. Here the CDR3 DNA reads TGTGCCAGCAGCTTGTGGGGCGGCGGGGAGCAGTACTTC. The variable domain in full, completed from reference TRBV5-6 and TRBJ2-7, reads DAGVTQSPTHLIKTRGQQVTLRCSPKSGHDTVSWYQQALGQGPQFIFQYYEEEERQRGNFPDRFSGHQFPNYSSELNVNALLLGDSALYLCASSLWGGGEQYFGPGTRLTVT.

This rearrangement joins TRBV5-6 to TRBJ1-4; D unclear. This CDR3 has 14 amino acids. V was trimmed by 0 bases and J by 8 bases, leaving 11 bases between them. CDR1 is SGHDT, CDR2 YYEEEE, per germline. CDR3 loop: CASSLVGSVEKLFF. In DNA form, the CDR3 reads TGTGCCAGCAGCTTGGTAGGGAGTGTAGAAAAACTGTTTTTT.

On this clone itself: The germline gene is not matched at one end of the junction; a read error may be the cause. This chain uses TRBV27 with TRBJ2-7; 7 positions agree with TRBD1. The germline V gene has CDR1 MNHEY and CDR2 SMNVEV (reference sequence). The CDR3 spans 14 residues. The CDR3 reads CVSSRNRGNYEQYF. CDR3 DNA: TGTGTCAGCAGCCGAAACAGGGGAAACTACGAGCAGTACTTC.